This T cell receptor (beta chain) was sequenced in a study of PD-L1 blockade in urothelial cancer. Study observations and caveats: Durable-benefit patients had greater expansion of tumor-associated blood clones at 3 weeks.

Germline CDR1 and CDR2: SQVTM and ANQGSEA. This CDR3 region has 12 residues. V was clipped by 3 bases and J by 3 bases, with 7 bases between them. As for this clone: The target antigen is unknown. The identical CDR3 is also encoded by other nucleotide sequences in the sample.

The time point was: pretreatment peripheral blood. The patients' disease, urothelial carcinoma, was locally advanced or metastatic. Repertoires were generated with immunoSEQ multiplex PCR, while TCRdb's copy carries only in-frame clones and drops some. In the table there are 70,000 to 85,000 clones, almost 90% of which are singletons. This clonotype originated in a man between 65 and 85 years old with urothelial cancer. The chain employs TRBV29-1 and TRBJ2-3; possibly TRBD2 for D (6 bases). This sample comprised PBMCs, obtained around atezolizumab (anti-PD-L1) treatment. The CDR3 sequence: CSVDRGTDTQYF. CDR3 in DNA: TGCAGCGTTGACCGGGGGACAGATACGCAGTATTTT.